The 26 T cell receptor beta chains below come from one sample, sequenced in a study of T cells in Graves' hyperthyroidism and ophthalmopathy. TCR beta CDR3 regions were amplified from RNA transcripts. A first-round RT-PCR of the TCR CDR3 used the HTBI primer set. One entry per CDR3 protein, called by TCRdb with MiXCR from the multiplex PCR reads. Here the sample spans hundreds of thousands of distinct CDR3 sequences, about 17% being singletons. Sequencing used blood. Source of these receptors: a woman between 45 and 65 years old with Graves' hyperthyroidism that later progressed to Graves' ophthalmopathy.

A remark on this clonotype: The germline gene is not matched at one end of the junction; a read error may be the cause. The chain couples TRBV5-1 to TRBJ2-2; D remains unclear. The CDR3 covers 17 residues. Germline-derived CDR1 and CDR2 are SGHRS and YFSETQ. This CDR3 reads CVSSLRRPDSGTGELFF. The CDR3 DNA follows: TGCGTCAGCAGCCTTCGAAGACCGGATTCGGGCACCGGGGAGCTGTTTTTT.

The chain combines TRBV6-1 with TRBJ2-7; weak D call: TRBD2 (5 bases). The CDR3 consists of 16 residues. The V end was cut by 1 base, the J end by 1 base, with 14 bases between. Per the germline V gene, CDR1 is MNHNS and CDR2 is SASEGT. Here the CDR3 DNA reads TGTGCCAGCAGTGAAGTCGAGAGAACGGGGTCCTACGAGCAGTACTTC. As protein: CASSEVERTGSYEQYF.

The V and J genes are TRBV29-1 and TRBJ1-2, with 9 bases identical to TRBD1. Per the germline V gene, CDR1 is SQVTM and CDR2 is ANQGSEA. The J segment lost 8 bases and the V segment lost 4 bases, leaving 11 bases of the junction unmatched. The CDR3 extends over 14 amino acids. The CDR3 DNA sequence: TGCAGCGTTGGACCGGGACAGGGATTGGGCGGCTACACCTTC. The encoded protein is CSVGPGQGLGGYTF.

The genes are TRBV6-5 and TRBJ2-1; possible D gene TRBD2, 5 bases. The CDR3 totals 14 residues. V dropped 2 bases and J dropped 5 bases, with 10 bases sitting between them. Germline CDR1 and CDR2: MNHEY and SVGAGI. The CDR3 protein is CASSYVPEDNEQFF. The CDR3 DNA reads as TGTGCCAGCAGTTACGTGCCGGAGGACAATGAGCAGTTCTTC.

This clonotype was seen many times. This CDR3 reads CSARDGWPGQSNTGELFF. CDR3 in DNA: TGCAGTGCTAGAGATGGCTGGCCGGGACAGTCGAACACCGGGGAGCTGTTTTTT. V and J are TRBV20-1 and TRBJ2-2; 7 bases are shared with TRBD1. V shed 0 bases, J shed 0 bases, and the junction held 10 bases outside the gene matches. Germline V lookup: CDR1 DFQATT, CDR2 SNEGSKA (reference sequence). The CDR3 consists of 18 residues.

The rearrangement joins TRBV20-1 to TRBJ1-3; D not resolved. Germline V gene data show CDR1 as DFQATT and CDR2 as SNEGSKA (reference sequence). The CDR3 contains 12 residues. V lost 3 bases and J 7 bases, leaving 10 bases between the germline ends. The CDR3 DNA sequence: TGCAGTGCTAGTAGCGGATCCAACACCATATATTTT. Its protein is CSASSGSNTIYF.

This clonotype came up a few times. The rearrangement joins TRBV6-1 to TRBJ1-2; no clear D gene. The CDR3 is 16 amino acids. V was shortened by 2 bases and J by 7 bases, with 20 bases between the two germline ends. Germline V gene sequence: CDR1 MNHNS, CDR2 SASEGT. CDR3 DNA sequence: TGTGCCAGCAGTGAAAGAGCTGGGAACTACAGATTTGGCTACACCTTC. It codes for CASSERAGNYRFGYTF.

This clonotype was counted only a few times. The chain recombines TRBV29-1 with TRBJ1-6, with 7 nucleotides matching TRBD1. The germline V gene has CDR1 SQVTM and CDR2 ANQGSEA. The CDR3 covers 12 residues. V lost 4 bases and J lost 8; bases outside the gene matches: 2. CDR3 amino acids: CSVATGDSPLHF. The CDR3 DNA follows: TGCAGCGTTGCCACAGGGGATTCACCCCTCCACTTT.

This clonotype came up a few times. The rearrangement uses TRBV15 and TRBJ2-7; D not resolved. From germline, CDR1 is LNHNV and CDR2 YYDKDF (reference sequence). The length of the CDR3 is 16 residues. Between the trimmed V and J ends, which lost 1 base and 0 bases, there was a span of 13 bases. CDR3 residues: CATSRVRGSSSYEQYF. Here the CDR3 DNA reads TGTGCCACCAGCAGAGTCCGTGGGTCAAGCTCCTACGAGCAGTACTTC.

The CDR3 protein is CASLNRVGETQYF. CDR3 coding DNA: TGTGCCAGCCTGAACAGGGTGGGAGAGACCCAGTACTTC. The chain employs TRBV2 and TRBJ2-5; possible D gene TRBD1, 6 bases. Germline V lookup: CDR1 SNHLY, CDR2 FYNNEI. The CDR3 length is 13 residues. The germline V and J ends were trimmed by 8 bases and 4 bases, with 14 bases remaining between them.

The rearrangement uses TRBV19 and TRBJ2-2; tentatively, D is TRBD1 or TRBD2 (6 bases each). The CDR3 consists of 15 residues. The V and J ends lost 1 base and 5 bases respectively, with 11 bases between them. CDR1 is LNHDA, CDR2 SQIVND, per germline (reference sequence). CDR3 protein: CASSIAGAPTGELFF. The CDR3 DNA reads TGTGCCAGTAGTATAGCGGGGGCCCCAACCGGGGAGCTGTTTTTT.

There are a few counts of this clonotype. The chain is built from TRBV15 and TRBJ2-3, with TRBD2 matching over 9 bases. V lost 0 bases and J lost 6; bases outside the gene matches: 10. Per germline, CDR1 LNHNV and CDR2 YYDKDF (reference sequence). This CDR3 is 17 amino acids long. CDR3 protein: CATSREYISGGSDTQYF. The CDR3 DNA reads as TGTGCCACCAGCAGAGAGTATATTAGCGGGGGTTCGGATACGCAGTATTTT.

This clonotype has a count of ten or more. J is TRBJ1-1 and V is TRBV5-1; 8 bases match TRBD1. CDR1 and CDR2 (germline): SGHRS, YFSETQ. The ends lost 1 base at V and 5 bases at J; junction bases unmatched: 10. CDR3 size: 16 residues. CDR3 protein: CASSLLTTGVATEAFF. CDR3 nucleotide sequence: TGCGCCAGCAGCTTGCTGACGACAGGGGTCGCGACTGAAGCTTTCTTT.

This clonotype has just a few counts. The chain couples TRBV12-3 or TRBV12-4 to TRBJ1-4, with D perhaps TRBD1 (6 bases). Trimming shortened V by 5 bases and J by 6 bases, and 16 bases separated the two germline ends. The CDR3 runs to 15 residues. CDR3 bases: TGTGCCAGCAGTCCCGGCAGGGGTTTGTATGAAAAACTGTTTTTT. It translates to CASSPGRGLYEKLFF.

This clonotype has a count of ten or more. The chain combines TRBV12-3 or TRBV12-4 with TRBJ1-1; unclear D gene. V was cut by 4 bases and J by 5 bases, with 11 bases left in between. This CDR3 has 13 amino acids. The CDR3 nucleotides are TGTGCCAGCAGTTACCTCCGGCAGACTGAAGCTTTCTTT. Protein sequence: CASSYLRQTEAFF.

This chain joins TRBV4-3 and TRBJ1-6; TRBD1 is a possible D gene (6 bases). Trimming shortened V by 3 bases and J by 2 bases, and 14 bases separated the two germline ends. The CDR3 length is 17 residues. Germline CDR1 is LGHNA and CDR2 is YSLEER. CDR3 amino acids: CASSQEQGLTYNSPLHF. CDR3 sequence (DNA): TGCGCCAGCAGCCAGGAACAGGGTTTAACCTATAATTCACCCCTCCACTTT.

This clonotype was detected many times. This chain uses TRBV3-1 with TRBJ1-2; D is perhaps TRBD1 (5 bases). Between the trimmed V and J ends, which lost 2 bases and 6 bases, there was a span of 16 bases. The germline gives CDR1 LGHDT, CDR2 YNNKEL (reference sequence). CDR3 length: 15 residues. The CDR3 DNA reads TGTGCCAGCAGCCAAAAGCGAAGACAGCCTCATGGCTACACCTTC. Translating gives CASSQKRRQPHGYTF.

Comments on this clonotype: An end of the junction differs from the germline gene, which may be a read error. This chain uses TRBV6-1 with TRBJ2-5; D is perhaps TRBD1 (6 bases). The CDR3 runs to 14 residues. Germline CDR1 and CDR2: MNHNS and SASEGT. The CDR3, as DNA: TGTGCCAGCAGCCGGGGACCGGGACAAGGGACCCAGTACTTC. This codes for CASSRGPGQGTQYF.

The V and J genes are TRBV11-3 and TRBJ2-7, with 7 bases matching TRBD1. This CDR3 contains 13 residues. Unmatched junction bases numbered 5, after V lost 5 bases and J lost 4 bases. Germline-derived CDR1 and CDR2 are SGHNT and YENEEA. The CDR3 DNA sequence: TGTGCCAGCAGCCCGGGACAGCGATACGAGCAGTACTTC. Protein: CASSPGQRYEQYF. The full variable domain, rest sourced from reference TRBV11-3 and TRBJ2-7, is EAGVVQSPRYKIIEKKQPVAFWCNPISGHNTLYWYLQNLGQGPELLIRYENEEAVDDSQLPKDRFSAERLKGVDSTLKIQPAELGDSAVYLCASSPGQRYEQYFGPGTRLTVT.

This clonotype came up many times. This chain's CDR3 is CASSPRDGSNQPQHF. DNA of the CDR3: TGTGCCAGCAGTCCCCGGGACGGGAGCAATCAGCCCCAGCATTTT. This chain connects TRBV12-3 or TRBV12-4 to TRBJ1-5, with a tentative D call TRBD1 (5 bases). This CDR3 is built from 15 residues. V lost 5 bases and J 1 base, leaving 12 bases between the germline ends.

This clonotype was seen repeatedly, ten times or more. The chain joins TRBV11-1 to TRBJ2-5; D remains ambiguous. CDR3 length: 13 amino acids. Germline-derived CDR1 and CDR2 are SGHAT and FQDESV (reference sequence). V was cut by 4 bases and J by 4 bases, with 10 bases left in between. Here the CDR3 DNA reads TGTGCCAGCAGCTCGCTCGGGCGAGAGACCCAGTACTTC. It translates to CASSSLGRETQYF.

CDR3 in amino acids: CASRSRTPASGANVLTF. Written as DNA, the CDR3 is TGTGCCAGCAGGAGCAGGACACCAGCCTCTGGGGCCAACGTCCTGACTTTC. The rearrangement joins TRBV6-2 or TRBV6-3 to TRBJ2-6, with D perhaps matching TRBD1 (5 bases). V lost 6 bases to trimming and J lost 0 bases, with 15 bases between them. The CDR3 loop spans 17 amino acids. The germline V gene has CDR1 MNHEY and CDR2 SVGEGT.

The chain employs TRBV6-1 and TRBJ1-2; D possibly corresponds to TRBD1 (6 bases). The CDR3 covers 13 residues. V lost 4 bases, J lost 6 bases, and 12 bases lay in between. CDR1 and CDR2 (germline): MNHNS, SASEGT. The CDR3 sequence is CASSGWTANGYTF. DNA for the CDR3: TGTGCCAGCAGTGGTTGGACAGCCAATGGCTACACCTTC.

This clonotype appeared many times. The gene calls are TRBV20-1 and TRBJ1-5; 8 positions match TRBD1. The germline CDR1 and CDR2 sequences are DFQATT and SNEGSKA (reference sequence). The CDR3 loop spans 15 amino acids. V shed 0 bases and J 7 bases; nucleotides not matched to a gene: 8. The CDR3 DNA reads as TGCAGTGCTAGAGATCAGGGGGCAGGTGTCCAGCCCCAGCATTTT. Translated: CSARDQGAGVQPQHF.

In this sample, this clonotype turned up many times. V gene TRBV2 combines with J gene TRBJ1-1; D may be TRBD1 (5 bases). Trimming pared 5 bases from V and 4 bases from J, leaving 14 bases between. The V gene's germline CDR1 is SNHLY and CDR2 FYNNEI. This CDR3 is 14 amino acids long. This CDR3 is CASSIWDQGTEAFF. The CDR3 DNA sequence: TGTGCCAGCAGTATCTGGGATCAGGGCACTGAAGCTTTCTTT.

The V gene is TRBV19, the J gene TRBJ2-2, with D unclear. Germline V gives CDR1 LNHDA, CDR2 SQIVND (reference sequence). V dropped 4 bases and J dropped 3 bases, with 9 bases sitting between them. The CDR3 runs 14 residues. CDR3 sequence reads: CASSKTPDTGELFF. Written as DNA, the CDR3 is TGTGCCAGTAGTAAGACACCTGACACCGGGGAGCTGTTTTTT.